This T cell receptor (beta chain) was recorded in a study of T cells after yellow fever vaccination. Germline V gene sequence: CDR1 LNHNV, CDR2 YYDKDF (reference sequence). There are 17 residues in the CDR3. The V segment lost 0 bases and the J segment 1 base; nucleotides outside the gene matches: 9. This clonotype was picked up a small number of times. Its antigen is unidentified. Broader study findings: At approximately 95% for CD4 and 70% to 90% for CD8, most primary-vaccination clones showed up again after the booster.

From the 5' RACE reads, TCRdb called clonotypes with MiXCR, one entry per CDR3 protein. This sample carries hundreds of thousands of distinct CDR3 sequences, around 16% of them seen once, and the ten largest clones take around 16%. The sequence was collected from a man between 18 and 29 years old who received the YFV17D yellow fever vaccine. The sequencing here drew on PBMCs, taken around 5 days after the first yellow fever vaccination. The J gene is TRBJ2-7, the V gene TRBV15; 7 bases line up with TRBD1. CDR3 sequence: CATSRDWFQGESYEQYV. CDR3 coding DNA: TGTGCCACCAGCAGAGATTGGTTCCAGGGGGAGTCCTACGAGCAGTACGTC.